Below are 31 T cell receptor beta chains sequenced from a single sample in a study of T cell repertoires in cytomegalovirus infection. Via MiXCR, TCRdb re-called the reads, giving one row per CDR3 protein. The sample gives some 800,000 distinct CDR3 sequences, roughly 28% of which show up once; over 10% is in the top ten. Antigens of these TCRs are unknown. The input for sequencing was cultured CD8+ T cells from PBMCs, taken from culture after CMV antigen stimulation. The source is a human donor in good health (CMV status not recorded). Some clones in this sample may be carry-over from other donors' samples.

The chain uses TRBV20-1 and TRBJ2-1; tentatively, D is TRBD2 (6 bases). The CDR3 runs to 13 residues. V shed 8 bases and J shed 0 bases, with 11 bases lying between them. The germline gives CDR1 DFQATT, CDR2 SNEGSKA (reference sequence). CDR3 in amino acids: CSLEGASYNEQFF. In DNA, the CDR3 is TGCAGTCTGGAGGGCGCCTCCTACAATGAGCAGTTCTTC.

In its sample, this clonotype was seen many times. The J gene is TRBJ2-7, the V gene TRBV7-4; no firm D call. This CDR3 is built from 14 residues. Trimming left V 5 bases short and J 1 base short, with 12 bases between. CDR1 SGHVT and CDR2 SQSDAQ come from the germline V gene. CDR3 region: CASSPLIGSYEQYF. CDR3 nucleotide sequence: TGTGCCAGCAGCCCTCTCATAGGATCCTACGAGCAGTACTTC. The full variable domain, rest sourced from reference TRBV7-4 and TRBJ2-7, is GAGVSQSPRYKVAKRGRDVALRCDSISGHVTLYWYRQTLGQGSEVLTYSQSDAQRDKSGRPSGRFSAERPERSVSTLKIQRTEQGDSAVYLCASSPLIGSYEQYFGPGTRLTVT.

This clonotype was seen once. The chain links TRBV2 to TRBJ1-1; 7 positions agree with TRBD1. This CDR3 has 13 residues. V shed 8 bases, J shed 4 bases, and the junction held 7 bases outside the gene matches. Germline CDR1 SNHLY, CDR2 FYNNEI. The CDR3 coding sequence is TGTGCCAGCGGGACAGATCCGGGCACTGAAGCTTTCTTT. It is translated as CASGTDPGTEAFF.

The chain employs TRBV19 and TRBJ1-2; possible D gene TRBD1, 5 bases. The germline V and J ends were trimmed by 10 bases and 8 bases, with 17 bases remaining between them. Per the germline V gene, CDR1 is LNHDA and CDR2 is SQIVND (reference sequence). The CDR3 is 12 amino acids. The CDR3 coding sequence is TGTGCCACCGGGACCATAATAGTGGGCTACACCTTC. Protein sequence: CATGTIIVGYTF.

At least ten counts were recorded for this clonotype. The rearrangement links TRBV12-3 or TRBV12-4 to TRBJ2-7, with D perhaps given as TRBD1 or TRBD2 (5 bases each). V gave up 10 bases and J gave up 1 base, with 14 bases separating them. The CDR3 is 13 amino acids. The CDR3 region is CATMGPYSYEQYF. CDR3 nucleotides: TGTGCCACCATGGGACCTTATTCCTACGAGCAGTACTTC.

Only a few counts were recorded for this clonotype. This chain links TRBV4-3 with TRBJ1-2; D is uncertain. Trimming left V 2 bases short and J 5 bases short, with 12 bases between. The CDR3 loop spans 14 amino acids. Germline V gene data show CDR1 as LGHNA and CDR2 as YSLEER. In nucleotides, the CDR3 is TGCGCCAGCAGCCAACAAGACACGGAGTATGGCTACACCTTC. Translated: CASSQQDTEYGYTF.

This chain links TRBV12-3 or TRBV12-4 with TRBJ2-1, with 7 positions matching TRBD1. J lost 0 bases, V lost 5 bases, and 7 bases had no gene match. The CDR3 sequence is 16 residues long. This chain's CDR3 is CASSPLDRSSYNEQFF. CDR3 sequence (DNA): TGTGCCAGCAGTCCCCTGGACAGGAGCTCCTACAATGAGCAGTTCTTC.

The chain joins TRBV4-1 to TRBJ2-3; D may be TRBD2 (5 bases). V lost 1 base, J lost 0 bases, and 11 bases lay in between. Germline-derived CDR1 and CDR2 are MGHRA and YSYEKL. The CDR3 is made up of 16 amino acids. The CDR3 here is CASSQVRVTSTDTQYF. For the CDR3, the DNA is TGCGCCAGCAGCCAAGTGCGGGTTACTAGCACAGATACGCAGTATTTT.

The rearrangement uses TRBV7-6 and TRBJ1-3; no clear D gene. Germline CDR1 and CDR2: SGHVS and FNYEAQ. The germline V and J ends were trimmed by 7 bases and 0 bases, with 13 bases remaining between them. There are 15 residues in the CDR3. The CDR3 DNA is TGTGCCAGCACCGTTGATCTTGACTCTGGAAACACCATATATTTT. Translated: CASTVDLDSGNTIYF.

J is TRBJ2-1 and V is TRBV7-6; D assignment may be TRBD1 or TRBD2 (5 bases each). The germline V and J ends were trimmed by 8 bases and 4 bases, with 15 bases remaining between them. This CDR3 contains 14 residues. Germline lookup yields CDR1 SGHVS and CDR2 FNYEAQ. Here the CDR3 reads CASLGAGPYNEQFF. The CDR3 region has the DNA TGTGCCAGCTTAGGGGCGGGTCCATACAATGAGCAGTTCTTC.

This clonotype was recorded a few times. The V gene is TRBV12-3 or TRBV12-4, the J gene TRBJ2-2; D is perhaps TRBD2 (6 bases). Trimming removed 8 bases at V and 3 bases at J, with 13 bases between. The CDR3 is 14 residues long. CDR3 in amino acids: CASHRDSYTGELFF. DNA for the CDR3: TGTGCCAGCCACCGGGACTCCTACACCGGGGAGCTGTTTTTT.

This CDR3 is CASRGAQGQETQYF. The CDR3 DNA reads as TGTGCCAGCAGAGGCGCCCAAGGCCAAGAGACCCAGTACTTC. V is TRBV6-1 and J is TRBJ2-5, with no clear D. The CDR3 is 14 amino acids. The V gene's germline CDR1 is MNHNS and CDR2 SASEGT. V was cut by 6 bases and J by 1 base, with 12 bases left in between.

This clonotype came up a few times. The V gene is TRBV18, the J gene TRBJ1-2, with TRBD1 matching 7 bases. This CDR3 contains 14 residues. The germline gives CDR1 KGHSH, CDR2 LQKENI. J gave up 2 bases and V 3 bases, and 3 bases lay outside the gene matches. The CDR3 sequence is CASSPSGQNYGYTF. The CDR3 DNA follows: TGTGCCAGCTCACCGTCGGGACAGAACTATGGCTACACCTTC.

This chain links TRBV6-2 or TRBV6-3 with TRBJ1-5, with no clear D. The CDR3 runs to 13 residues. Trimming removed 5 bases from V and 9 bases from J, with 14 bases in between. The germline V gene encodes CDR1 MNHEY and CDR2 SVGEGT. CDR3 sequence reads: CASSLGGSAPQHF. Written as DNA, the CDR3 is TGTGCCAGCAGTCTGGGAGGATCGGCGCCCCAGCATTTT.

This clonotype appeared a few times. The rearrangement joins TRBV6-1 to TRBJ2-7; D may correspond to TRBD1 or TRBD2 (5 bases each). Trimming stripped 6 bases from V and 0 bases from J, with 15 bases between. There are 15 residues in the CDR3. Germline V CDR1 and CDR2: MNHNS, SASEGT. In DNA, the CDR3 is TGTGCCAGCAGACCCCGGGACCTGAGCTCCTACGAGCAGTACGTC. Its protein is CASRPRDLSSYEQYV.

This clonotype has a count of ten or more. CDR3 region: CASSSPSAPFYNEQFF. The CDR3 nucleotides are TGTGCCAGCAGCTCCCCTTCGGCCCCGTTCTACAATGAGCAGTTCTTC. The V and J genes are TRBV7-6 and TRBJ2-1, with D uncertain. The length of the CDR3 is 16 residues. With 4 bases removed from V and 3 bases from J, the gap between germline ends came to 16 bases. The germline V gene has CDR1 SGHVS and CDR2 FNYEAQ.

This clonotype was recorded a few times. The V gene is TRBV7-6, the J gene TRBJ1-1, with D possibly matching TRBD1 (6 bases). CDR3 size: 15 residues. CDR1 is SGHVS and CDR2 is FNYEAQ in the germline V gene. V shed 5 bases and J shed 4 bases, with 17 bases lying between them. CDR3 DNA sequence: TGTGCCAGCAGCGACCGACAGGTTCTCGGCACTGAAGCTTTCTTT. This codes for CASSDRQVLGTEAFF.

This clonotype was counted only a few times. The V call is TRBV12-3 or TRBV12-4, the J call TRBJ1-1; D remains unclear. Trimming pared 2 bases from V and 4 bases from J, leaving 2 bases between. The CDR3 length is 11 residues. The CDR3 here is CASSLPTEAFF. The CDR3 DNA follows: TGTGCCAGCAGTTTACCCACTGAAGCTTTCTTT.

The V call is TRBV6-2 or TRBV6-3, the J call TRBJ2-1; D assignment may be TRBD1 or TRBD2 (5 bases each). Germline V gene sequence: CDR1 MNHEY, CDR2 SVGEGT. The germline V and J ends were trimmed by 4 bases and 2 bases, with 9 bases remaining between them. CDR3 size: 14 residues. The CDR3 region is CASSSGDAYNEQFF. The CDR3 DNA sequence: TGTGCCAGCAGTTCCGGGGACGCCTACAATGAGCAGTTCTTC.

This clonotype was counted a few times. The V gene is TRBV27, the J gene TRBJ1-6, with D hard to call. V was trimmed by 0 bases and J by 9 bases, leaving 9 bases between them. The germline V gene has CDR1 MNHEY and CDR2 SMNVEV (reference sequence). CDR3 length: 14 residues. The CDR3 sequence: CASSLSVVSSPLHF. The DNA for the CDR3 is TGTGCCAGCAGTTTATCCGTCGTCAGTTCACCCCTCCACTTT.

The chain has TRBV4-3 and TRBJ1-5; a weak D match, TRBD1 (5 bases). The CDR3 totals 15 residues. CDR1 and CDR2 from the germline V gene are LGHNA and YSLEER. V gave up 0 bases and J gave up 4 bases, with 10 bases separating them. Written as DNA, the CDR3 is TGCGCCAGCAGCCAAGATAGGGACGGAAATCAGCCCCAGCATTTT. Its protein product is CASSQDRDGNQPQHF.

CDR3 loop: CASSLRSSGGPTQYF. The CDR3 region has the DNA TGTGCCAGCAGCCTGAGATCTAGCGGGGGTCCGACCCAGTACTTC. The chain couples TRBV7-6 to TRBJ2-5, with TRBD2 identical over 10 bases. This CDR3 region has 15 residues. With 5 bases clipped from V and 7 bases from J, the junction kept 10 bases outside the gene matches. Germline V gene data show CDR1 as SGHVS and CDR2 as FNYEAQ.

CDR3 in amino acids: CATSVAYTDTQYF. The DNA for the CDR3 is TGTGCCACCAGTGTTGCCTACACAGATACGCAGTATTTT. The V and J genes are TRBV24-1 and TRBJ2-3; D is unclear. This CDR3 has 13 amino acids. The V end lost 5 bases, the J end lost 2 bases, and 7 bases lay between the germline ends. Germline V CDR1 and CDR2: KGHDR, SFDVKD.

This clonotype was counted ten times or more. This chain connects TRBV7-8 to TRBJ2-5; 9 bases are shared with TRBD1. V lost 5 bases, J lost 7 bases, and 17 bases stayed unmatched. Looked up from germline, CDR1 is SGHVS and CDR2 is FQNEAQ. The CDR3 is made up of 17 amino acids. The CDR3: CASSEPGTGIPDGTQYF. CDR3 nucleotides: TGTGCCAGCAGCGAACCCGGGACAGGGATACCCGACGGGACCCAGTACTTC.

V gene TRBV12-3 or TRBV12-4 combines with J gene TRBJ2-5; D not certain. The V gene lost 2 bases and the J gene lost 4 bases, with 11 bases spanning the gap. CDR3 length: 14 residues. CDR3 sequence: CASSLRPVGETQYF. CDR3 bases: TGTGCCAGCAGTTTACGCCCGGTAGGAGAGACCCAGTACTTC.

The chain carries TRBV29-1 and TRBJ2-5; D not resolved. CDR3 size: 10 residues. V shed 7 bases and J shed 3 bases, with 6 bases lying between them. CDR1 and CDR2 (germline): SQVTM, ANQGSEA. CDR3 protein: CSAGEETQYF. CDR3 nucleotides: TGCAGCGCCGGAGAAGAGACCCAGTACTTC. Variable domain in full (rest from reference TRBV29-1 and TRBJ2-5): SAVISQKPSRDICQRGTSLTIQCQVDSQVTMMFWYRQQPGQSLTLIATANQGSEATYESGFVIDKFPISRPNLTFSTLTVSNMSPEDSSIYLCSAGEETQYFGPGTRLLVL.

The genes are TRBV7-9 and TRBJ2-7; possibly TRBD1 for D (7 bases). The CDR3 is 15 residues long. V was trimmed by 2 bases and J by 7 bases, leaving 18 bases between them. CDR1 is SEHNR and CDR2 is FQNEAQ in the germline V gene (reference sequence). CDR3 sequence: CASSLRQGGAWEQYF. CDR3 in DNA: TGTGCCAGCAGCTTACGGCAGGGGGGCGCCTGGGAGCAGTACTTC.

The chain uses TRBV4-3 and TRBJ2-6, with D perhaps TRBD1 (5 bases). Germline CDR1 and CDR2: LGHNA and YSLEER. CDR3 length: 15 amino acids. V dropped 7 bases and J dropped 2 bases, with 12 bases sitting between them. The CDR3: CASKVSRAGANVLTF. CDR3 sequence (DNA): TGCGCCAGCAAGGTTTCCAGGGCTGGGGCCAACGTCCTGACTTTC.

This sequence joins TRBV6-5 and TRBJ2-3, with D hard to call. Germline V gene lookup returns CDR1 MNHEY and CDR2 SVGAGI. V was pared by 6 bases and J by 0 bases, with 10 bases between. The CDR3 is made up of 14 amino acids. DNA of the CDR3: TGTGCCAGCAGCCCTCTTATTAGCACAGATACGCAGTATTTT. Translation gives CASSPLISTDTQYF.

A few counts support this clonotype. The V call is TRBV12-3 or TRBV12-4, the J call TRBJ2-1; D might be TRBD1 (6 bases). CDR3 size: 16 residues. V gave up 2 bases and J gave up 2 bases, with 13 bases separating them. The CDR3 is CASSLRDNRPYNEQFF. The CDR3 DNA follows: TGTGCCAGCAGTTTAAGGGACAACAGGCCCTACAATGAGCAGTTCTTC.

The chain joins TRBV2 to TRBJ1-2; D is perhaps TRBD1 (6 bases). The length of the CDR3 is 13 residues. V was trimmed by 4 bases and J by 6 bases, leaving 12 bases between them. Germline V CDR1 and CDR2: SNHLY, FYNNEI. CDR3: CASSVQGSHGYTF. CDR3 DNA sequence: TGTGCCAGCAGTGTACAGGGTTCGCATGGCTACACCTTC.